This is a list of T cell receptor beta chains from one sample in a study of breast tumors, draining lymph nodes, adjacent tissues. One entry per CDR3 protein, called by TCRdb with MiXCR from the multiplex PCR reads. The data contain some 52,000 distinct CDR3 sequences, roughly 41% of them singletons. Input material: breast tumor tissue. The receptor source for this set is a female donor with breast cancer. Some clones in this sample may be carry-over from other donors' samples. Each CDR3 is given with its conserved first and last residue.

TRBV5-1 CATRGLGTYEQYF
TRBV12-3/TRBV12-4 CASSLVGYTGANVLTF
TRBV19 CASSIDHGYEQYF
TRBV7-9 CASSDTNERLF
TRBV11-2 CASSLGQGAGELFF
TRBV6-5 CASRESYEQYF
TRBV6-2/TRBV6-3 CASSPSDRGSTGANVLTF
TRBV12-3/TRBV12-4 CASTSSPRTSGMNEQFF
TRBV6-1 CASSHGAGVPDTQYF
TRBV28 CASSLYSNLETQYF
TRBV3-2 CASSQEAIGGSSYEQYF
TRBV19 CASSFRGSTDTQYF
TRBV10-3 CASTEGRAQPQHF
TRBV6-5 CASSSAPGGAVAFF
TRBV5-1 CASSTSTGIGEKLFF
TRBV5-1 CASSLGTSNSKWEETQYF
TRBV10-3 CAISYTGTSGRSDTQYF
TRBV4-3 CASSQAGRGSGYTF
TRBV12-3/TRBV12-4 CASSFRGAGGMDEQYF
TRBV9 CASSVGTTGSTDTQYF
TRBV20-1 CSAREFAGTYREQFF
TRBV29-1 CSVATRTDSNQPQHF
TRBV20-1 CSASGTTSGYEQYF
TRBV24-1 CATSDRRGAGETQYF
TRBV6-6 CASSPTLRDIGGYTF
TRBV28 CASSYRGGGEQYF
TRBV20-1 CSASTRSGRASSSNEQFF
TRBV5-8 CASSLGEYDYEQYFGPGTGELFF
TRBV2 CASRSGRGSQPQHF
TRBV9 CASSVVGQAGETQYF
TRBV6-5 CASGAPPRNEQFF
TRBV6-1 CASTHPGQGTDTQYF
TRBV7-8 CASSPRTGPTTTNEKLFF
TRBV14 CASSHLMVRNTGELFF
TRBV6-1 CASRKVAGEVEQFF
TRBV10-3 CAINDRLGYNSPLHF
TRBV29-1 CSVGLRETEREEPWTRQLF
TRBV14 CASSPGRQHGGEQYF
TRBV9 CASSVDQGGYEQYF
TRBV5-1 CASSLDVLGNTGELFF
TRBV29-1 CSAQGASYEQYF
TRBV9 CASSVGWGAGANVLTF
TRBV19 CASSMGQNTEAFF
TRBV5-6 CASSSYGTSGSHEQYF
TRBV11-2 CASSLSGLPGEQYF
TRBV10-3 CARAGQGHNEQFF
TRBV4-3 CASSQEFAEQYNEQFF
TRBV7-2 CASSFTRLAYNEQFF
TRBV6-5 CASSYAGEETQYF
TRBV5-1 CASSLGSGENYGYTF
TRBV28 CASSLFEGSGNTIYF
TRBV19 CASSIKGASYNEQFF
TRBV7-3 CASSDPDGTYHNETQYF
TRBV12-3/TRBV12-4 CASSLYGSSHNEQFF
TRBV5-1 CASTPYGGTPNEQFF